A single sample is the source of the 32 T cell receptor beta chains below, sequenced in a study of T-cell reconstitution after alpha-beta-depleted transplantation in children. During its preparation, the TCRbeta library received unique molecular identifiers. TCRdb independently ran MiXCR on the PCR reads; one entry per CDR3 protein. The table shows over 550,000 distinct CDR3 sequences, with 10% to 13% occurring only once. The material was PBMCs from the stem cell graft donor, obtained from the stem cell graft. The receptors were gathered from a human donor who donated a stem cell graft to a child with acute myeloid leukemia.

This clonotype was seen only a few times. The J gene is TRBJ2-2, the V gene TRBV30; D is unresolved. Germline V gene lookup returns CDR1 GTSNPN and CDR2 SVGIG (reference sequence). V was shortened by 1 base and J by 3 bases, with 3 bases between the two germline ends. This CDR3 region has 12 residues. Here the CDR3 DNA reads TGTGCCTGGAGTGATCACACCGGGGAGCTGTTTTTT. Residues: CAWSDHTGELFF.

This clonotype was observed a handful of times. V usage is TRBV4-2 and J usage is TRBJ2-2; D remains ambiguous. Germline CDR1 LGHNA, CDR2 YNFKEQ. This CDR3 has 15 amino acids. Trimming removed 1 base from V and 4 bases from J, with 10 bases in between. CDR3 protein: CASSQAWQATGELFF. The CDR3 coding sequence is TGTGCCAGCAGCCAAGCGTGGCAGGCCACCGGGGAGCTGTTTTTT.

This sequence joins TRBV10-3 and TRBJ2-7; the D gene is possibly TRBD1 (6 bases). The CDR3 has 14 residues. The V end was cut by 0 bases, the J end by 2 bases, with 8 bases between. The germline V gene encodes CDR1 ENHRY and CDR2 SYGVKD. The chain's CDR3 is CAISESNRAYEQYF. In nucleotides, the CDR3 is TGTGCCATCAGTGAGTCTAACAGGGCCTACGAGCAGTACTTC.

This clonotype was recorded a few times. V is TRBV12-3 or TRBV12-4 and J is TRBJ2-7, with a possible D match to TRBD1 (5 bases). This CDR3 contains 14 residues. Trimming pared 5 bases from V and 0 bases from J, leaving 11 bases between. Here the CDR3 DNA reads TGTGCCAGCAGTCTGAGACAGACCTCCTACGAGCAGTACTTC. Translated: CASSLRQTSYEQYF.

This chain uses TRBV20-1 with TRBJ2-7; TRBD2 agrees at 16 bases. The CDR3 spans 18 residues. Germline-derived CDR1 and CDR2 are DFQATT and SNEGSKA (reference sequence). Unmatched junction bases numbered 15, after V lost 3 bases and J lost 7 bases. The CDR3 bases are TGCAGTGCTAGTTATACCGGGACTAGCGGGAGGGCCTCAGGGGAGCAGTACTTC. Protein sequence: CSASYTGTSGRASGEQYF.

This clonotype was seen more than once but under ten times. CDR3 bases: TGTGCCAGCAGTTACGATCAGACAGAGGGTAGCAATCAGCCCCAGCATTTT. Protein sequence: CASSYDQTEGSNQPQHF. This rearrangement joins TRBV6-2 or TRBV6-3 to TRBJ1-5, with D possibly being TRBD1 (5 bases). CDR1 is MNHEY and CDR2 is SVGEGT in the germline V gene. V shed 2 bases and J shed 0 bases, with 14 bases lying between them. The CDR3 is 17 residues long.

This clonotype was detected a few times. This CDR3 is CASSPREREHGNEQFF. CDR3 DNA sequence: TGTGCCAGCAGTCCTAGGGAGCGGGAGCATGGCAATGAGCAGTTCTTC. The gene calls are TRBV27 and TRBJ2-1; 8 nucleotides line up with TRBD2. CDR1 MNHEY and CDR2 SMNVEV come from the germline V gene (reference sequence). V shed 5 bases, J shed 6 bases, and the junction held 12 bases outside the gene matches. This CDR3 contains 16 residues.

This clonotype has only a few counts. This chain uses TRBV12-3 or TRBV12-4 with TRBJ2-6; D gene uncertain. The CDR3 has 14 amino acids. V was trimmed by 0 bases and J by 2 bases, leaving 2 bases between them. CDR3 residues: CASSLAAGANVLTF. The CDR3 DNA follows: TGTGCCAGCAGTTTAGCTGCTGGGGCCAACGTCCTGACTTTC.

The CDR3 is CASSETAGYEQYF. In DNA form, the CDR3 reads TGCGCCAGCAGCGAGACAGCCGGCTACGAGCAGTACTTC. J is TRBJ2-7 and V is TRBV5-1; tentative D call: TRBD1 (5 bases). V dropped 4 bases and J dropped 3 bases, with 11 bases sitting between them. The CDR3 runs to 13 residues. The V gene's germline CDR1 is SGHRS and CDR2 YFSETQ.

This clonotype was observed a handful of times. The chain links TRBV7-2 to TRBJ2-5, with 7 bases fitting TRBD1. Trimming took 5 bases from V and 1 from J; bases not matched to a gene: 7. Germline V gives CDR1 SGHTA, CDR2 FQGNSA. The CDR3 covers 15 residues. The CDR3 sequence is CASSSTGTAQETQYF. In DNA, the CDR3 is TGTGCCAGCAGCAGCACCGGGACAGCCCAAGAGACCCAGTACTTC.

This clonotype was recorded many times. Here the CDR3 reads CASSAGSLGIDKNIQYF. Here the CDR3 DNA reads TGTGCCAGCAGTGCAGGGTCACTCGGCATAGACAAAAACATTCAGTACTTC. This chain joins TRBV6-2 or TRBV6-3 and TRBJ2-4, with a weak D call TRBD1 (5 bases). The CDR3 is 17 amino acids. The ends were cut back, 5 bases at V and 3 bases at J, with 20 bases in the middle. Germline V gene data show CDR1 as MNHEY and CDR2 as SVGEGT.

The chain uses TRBV9 and TRBJ2-1; 7 bases are shared with TRBD1. The germline gives CDR1 SGDLS, CDR2 YYNGEE. After removal of 3 bases from V and 4 bases from J, the junction contained 4 bases not matched to a gene. CDR3 length equals 14 residues. CDR3 bases: TGTGCCAGCAGCGCCGGGGACAGTTACAATGAGCAGTTCTTC. Translated, it gives CASSAGDSYNEQFF.

The count of this clonotype is one. For the CDR3, the DNA is TGTGCCAGCATGGGACCCTCGTTCGAGCAGTACTTC. Its protein is CASMGPSFEQYF. The chain recombines TRBV2 with TRBJ2-7; D possibly uses TRBD1 or TRBD2 (5 bases each). The CDR3 runs to 12 residues. The V gene's germline CDR1 is SNHLY and CDR2 FYNNEI. Trimming took 7 bases from V and 6 from J, leaving 13 bases between them.

This clonotype has only a few counts. This chain connects TRBV29-1 to TRBJ2-3; maybe TRBD2 (7 bases). The length of the CDR3 is 15 residues. Germline V gene data show CDR1 as SQVTM and CDR2 as ANQGSEA. The germline V and J ends were trimmed by 7 bases and 0 bases, with 17 bases remaining between them. The CDR3 reads CSGDGGGHSTDTQYF. CDR3 DNA sequence: TGCAGCGGGGATGGGGGGGGACATAGCACAGATACGCAGTATTTT.

The chain has TRBV28 and TRBJ1-4, with D unresolved. Germline V lookup: CDR1 MDHEN, CDR2 SYDVKM. The CDR3 has 15 residues. V was cut by 2 bases and J by 4 bases, with 11 bases left in between. The CDR3 here is CASSLEGTRNEKLFF. The CDR3, as DNA: TGTGCCAGCAGTTTAGAAGGAACCCGTAATGAAAAACTGTTTTTT.

This clonotype was detected many times. This chain uses TRBV5-5 with TRBJ2-1; D call uncertain. V lost 4 bases, J lost 0 bases, and 17 bases lay in between. The CDR3 covers 17 residues. Per the germline V gene, CDR1 is SGHKS and CDR2 is YYEKEE (reference sequence). The CDR3 region is CASSHLLWPNSYNEQFF. The CDR3 DNA is TGTGCCAGCAGCCACCTTCTATGGCCAAACTCCTACAATGAGCAGTTCTTC.

This clonotype was recorded at least ten times. The chain links TRBV6-2 or TRBV6-3 to TRBJ2-7; D is possibly TRBD1 (6 bases). The CDR3 is made up of 14 amino acids. V lost 2 bases and J lost 5, with 13 bases in between. The germline V gene encodes CDR1 MNHEY and CDR2 SVGEGT. The CDR3 protein is CASSYPLSGDEQYF. The DNA for the CDR3 is TGTGCCAGCAGTTACCCTCTTTCAGGGGACGAGCAGTACTTC.

With regard to this clonotype: A much larger clone differs from this one at a single base, so this may be a read error. The chain has TRBV6-2 or TRBV6-3 and TRBJ2-2; D is undetermined. In germline, CDR1 is MNHEY, CDR2 SVGEGT. Trimming shortened V by 4 bases and J by 6 bases, and 3 bases separated the two germline ends. This CDR3 comprises 11 residues. The CDR3 DNA follows: TGTGCCAGCAGTTGGGCCGGGGAGCTGTTTTTT. Translating it yields CASSWAGELFF.

This chain uses TRBV20-1 with TRBJ2-7; 12 nucleotides align to TRBD1. J lost 7 bases, V lost 1 base, and 5 bases had no gene match. The germline CDR1 and CDR2 sequences are DFQATT and SNEGSKA (reference sequence). This CDR3 is built from 14 residues. Here the CDR3 reads CSARGGQGAGEQYF. In DNA form, the CDR3 reads TGCAGTGCTAGAGGGGGACAGGGGGCCGGAGAGCAGTACTTC.

The genes are TRBV5-1 and TRBJ2-3; 8 bases map to TRBD2. CDR3 length: 14 residues. Germline trimming cut 5 bases from V and 4 bases from J; bases unmatched to any gene: 6. The germline gives CDR1 SGHRS, CDR2 YFSETQ. This CDR3 is CASRGGLGPDTQYF. CDR3 sequence (DNA): TGCGCCAGCAGGGGGGGACTAGGCCCAGATACGCAGTATTTT.

V is TRBV20-1 and J is TRBJ2-7; 10 bases map to TRBD2. V shed 5 bases and J 4 bases; nucleotides not matched to a gene: 5. The CDR3 covers 13 residues. Germline V gene lookup returns CDR1 DFQATT and CDR2 SNEGSKA (reference sequence). CDR3 residues: CSAGGLALYEQYF. The CDR3 nucleotides are TGCAGTGCTGGGGGACTAGCGTTGTACGAGCAGTACTTC.

The rearrangement joins TRBV7-3 to TRBJ2-2; D gene uncertain. The V gene's germline CDR1 is SGHTA and CDR2 FQGTGA. V was pared by 4 bases and J by 5 bases, with 11 bases between. CDR3 length: 14 amino acids. The CDR3 DNA reads as TGTGCCAGCAGCTCAGCCCCTTTGACCGGGGAGCTGTTTTTT. Translated, it gives CASSSAPLTGELFF.

As concerns this clonotype: Mismatch with germline at one junction end may stem from a read error. Here the CDR3 DNA reads TGTGCCAGCAGTTACACGGACAGGGAGGAAGGTTTCTTT. This gives the protein CASSYTDREEGFF. V gene TRBV6-6 combines with J gene TRBJ1-1; 8 positions match TRBD1. From germline, CDR1 is MNHNY and CDR2 SVGAGI (reference sequence). CDR3 length: 13 amino acids.

The table lists this clonotype with a few counts. V and J are TRBV10-3 and TRBJ2-5; D gene unclear. This CDR3 is 13 amino acids long. Germline loops: CDR1 ENHRY, CDR2 SYGVKD. Deletions cut 4 bases from V and 5 bases from J, with 11 bases between. CDR3 sequence: CAISASAGETQYF. Written as DNA, the CDR3 is TGTGCCATCAGTGCTTCTGCTGGGGAGACCCAGTACTTC.

This clonotype was seen a handful of times. This chain links TRBV5-1 with TRBJ2-1; D gene ambiguous. This CDR3 spans 14 amino acids. Germline CDR1 SGHRS, CDR2 YFSETQ. The V end lost 0 bases, the J end lost 7 bases, and 11 bases lay between the germline ends. DNA for the CDR3: TGCGCCAGCAGCTTGGAGGTCCTTAAAAATGAGCAGTTCTTC. The encoded protein is CASSLEVLKNEQFF.

Many counts were recorded for this clonotype. The V and J genes are TRBV7-9 and TRBJ2-7, with D unresolved. Germline lookup yields CDR1 SEHNR and CDR2 FQNEAQ (reference sequence). Trimming took off 5 bases at V and 6 bases at J, with 14 bases between the two ends. The CDR3 has 13 residues. The CDR3 is CASSPPGNFEQYF. The CDR3 DNA is TGTGCCAGCAGCCCCCCTGGCAATTTCGAGCAGTACTTC. Drawing the rest from reference TRBV7-9 and TRBJ2-7, the complete variable domain is DTGVSQNPRHKITKRGQNVTFRCDPISEHNRLYWYRQTLGQGPEFLTYFQNEAQLEKSRLLSDRFSAERPKGSFSTLEIQRTEQGDSAMYLCASSPPGNFEQYFGPGTRLTVT.

The chain has TRBV20-1 and TRBJ2-1, with TRBD2 as a possible D gene (6 bases). The germline V and J ends were trimmed by 0 bases and 2 bases, with 14 bases remaining between them. Germline V lookup: CDR1 DFQATT, CDR2 SNEGSKA (reference sequence). This CDR3 has 16 amino acids. The DNA for the CDR3 is TGCAGTGCTAGAGATCTCTCGGGGGTGACCTACAATGAGCAGTTCTTC. This encodes CSARDLSGVTYNEQFF.

The chain has TRBV6-2 or TRBV6-3 and TRBJ2-7, with TRBD2 identical over 8 bases. The J segment lost 0 bases and the V segment lost 5 bases, leaving 6 bases of the junction unmatched. The CDR3 has 15 amino acids. Germline lookup yields CDR1 MNHEY and CDR2 SVGEGT. For the CDR3, the DNA is TGTGCCAGCAGTGACCCGGCGGGAGGCTCCTACGAGCAGTACTTC. Amino acid sequence: CASSDPAGGSYEQYF.

This clonotype was observed a few times. The chain links TRBV19 to TRBJ2-3; 13 bases line up with TRBD2. Trimming cost V 10 bases and J 3 bases; bases outside gene matches: 7. Looked up from germline, CDR1 is LNHDA and CDR2 is SQIVND (reference sequence). The length of the CDR3 is 15 residues. CDR3 nucleotide sequence: TGTGCCACTTCAGGACTAGCGGGAGAAACAGATACGCAGTATTTT. Translation: CATSGLAGETDTQYF.

V and J are TRBV19 and TRBJ2-1, with 7 bases that match TRBD2. Germline CDR1 is LNHDA and CDR2 is SQIVND (reference sequence). The length of the CDR3 is 16 residues. V lost 6 bases to trimming and J lost 0 bases; unmatched junction nucleotides: 8. CDR3 residues: CASRLGAGSSYNEQFF. The CDR3 DNA is TGTGCCAGTAGATTGGGAGCGGGAAGCTCCTACAATGAGCAGTTCTTC.

This clonotype was counted only a few times. The chain has TRBV5-1 and TRBJ2-7, with 10 bases aligning to TRBD2. Germline V lookup: CDR1 SGHRS, CDR2 YFSETQ. There are 15 residues in the CDR3. V lost 4 bases and J lost 1; bases outside the gene matches: 5. The CDR3 DNA sequence: TGCGCCAGCAGCACTACTAGCGGGGTTTCCTACGAGCAGTACTTC. Translation gives CASSTTSGVSYEQYF. Together with reference TRBV5-1 and TRBJ2-7, the CDR3 gives the full variable domain: KAGVTQTPRYLIKTRGQQVTLSCSPISGHRSVSWYQQTPGQGLQFLFEYFSETQRNKGNFPGRFSGRQFSNSRSEMNVSTLELGDSALYLCASSTTSGVSYEQYFGPGTRLTVT.

This clonotype was found many times. The chain links TRBV12-3 or TRBV12-4 to TRBJ2-3; D not certain. The V gene lost 5 bases and the J gene lost 6 bases, with 9 bases spanning the gap. The CDR3 spans 12 residues. For the CDR3, the DNA is TGTGCCAGCAGTACCCGTAGGGATACGCAGTATTTT. Translation: CASSTRRDTQYF.